This T cell receptor (beta chain) was sequenced during a study of blood T cell repertoires in COVID-19. CDR1 GTSNPN and CDR2 SVGIG come from the germline V gene (reference sequence). Losses at the gene ends were 4 bases for V and 5 bases for J; bases not matched to a gene: 12. The CDR3 covers 15 residues. In the original analysis: Quantification of nucleated cells was approximated via reference gene primer amplification. Clones were sequenced by immunoSEQ multiplex PCR, and TCRdb holds only the in-frame ones, with some missing. V and J calls and clone size are copied from that table; D and trimming were computed from the DNA. The table includes some 220,000 clones, 80% to 85% detected once.

The chain uses TRBV30 and TRBJ1-2, with TRBD1 matching 8 bases. Sequencing used peripheral blood. This TCR came from a woman aged 60-70 years with acute or convalescent COVID-19. CDR3 sequence reads: CAWTNRDRPFYGYTF. CDR3 DNA sequence: TGTGCCTGGACGAATCGGGACAGGCCTTTTTATGGCTACACCTTC.